One and the same sample provided the 14 T cell receptor beta chains below, sequenced in a study of T cells in Graves' hyperthyroidism and ophthalmopathy (dated by TCRdb to between 2018 and 2020). Receptor libraries were prepared by multiplex PCR. Sequencing relied on an Illumina HiSeq 2000. The TCR beta CDR3 regions were amplified from the RNA transcripts. For the first round of RT-PCR on the TCR CDR3, the HTBI primer set was used together with the Qiagen OneStep RT-PCR kit. TCRdb handled the public reads itself, with Q25 trimming in fastp and clone calling in MiXCR, and kept productive beta chains. Identical CDR3 protein sequences are pooled into one entry, listed with their most common genes and DNA. The sample yields about 320,000 distinct CDR3 sequences; around 17% were counted once. In total, the top ten clones hold approximately 35% of the sample. Input material: blood. These receptors all come from a man younger than 45 with Graves' hyperthyroidism.

This clonotype was seen only once. The rearrangement links TRBV7-9 to TRBJ2-5; TRBD2 matches 11 bases. The germline V gene encodes CDR1 SEHNR and CDR2 FQNEAQ (reference sequence). This CDR3 has 16 amino acids. V trimming: 6 bases; J trimming: 5 bases; junction bases outside the gene matches: 11. DNA for the CDR3: TGTGCCAGCAGTGAAGCGCTGTCTAGCGGGAGGGAGACCCAGTACTTC. Protein sequence: CASSEALSSGRETQYF.

The J gene is TRBJ2-7, the V gene TRBV2; D might be TRBD1 or TRBD2, each matching 5 bases. The length of the CDR3 is 13 residues. Germline CDR1 and CDR2: SNHLY and FYNNEI. The V gene lost 3 bases and the J gene lost 5 bases, with 11 bases spanning the gap. CDR3 amino acids: CASSDRQGDEQYF. In nucleotides, the CDR3 is TGTGCCAGCAGTGACAGGCAGGGAGACGAGCAGTACTTC.

This clonotype was seen ten or more times. The chain recombines TRBV12-3 or TRBV12-4 with TRBJ2-1, with 8 bases lining up with TRBD2. Trimming at V came to 5 bases and at J to 2 bases, leaving 5 bases not matched to a gene. The CDR3 has 15 amino acids. Here the CDR3 reads CASSNGLATYNEQFF. The CDR3 nucleotides read TGTGCCAGCAGTAACGGACTAGCTACCTACAATGAGCAGTTCTTC.

The chain couples TRBV4-1 to TRBJ2-6; D remains ambiguous. The CDR3 totals 12 residues. The V and J ends lost 10 bases and 0 bases respectively, with 4 bases between them. The germline V gene has CDR1 MGHRA and CDR2 YSYEKL. The CDR3 bases are TGCGCCACCGGCTCTGGGGCCAACGTCCTGACTTTC. Protein product: CATGSGANVLTF.

This chain uses TRBV27 with TRBJ1-6; the D gene is possibly TRBD1 (6 bases). Germline CDR1 MNHEY, CDR2 SMNVEV (reference sequence). V was trimmed by 2 bases and J by 9 bases, leaving 17 bases between them. This CDR3 contains 16 residues. CDR3 loop: CASSLGLPGAGSPLHF. The DNA for the CDR3 is TGTGCCAGCAGTTTAGGCCTCCCGGGGGCCGGTTCACCCCTCCACTTT.

There are many counts of this clonotype. V and J are TRBV12-3 or TRBV12-4 and TRBJ1-5; D is perhaps TRBD1 (5 bases). The V end lost 3 bases, the J end lost 6 bases, and 15 bases lay between the germline ends. The CDR3 totals 15 residues. The CDR3 sequence: CASSFLQGTGQPQHF. The CDR3 bases are TGTGCCAGCAGTTTTCTCCAGGGAACGGGTCAGCCCCAGCATTTT.

In its sample, this clonotype was seen many times. The chain has TRBV20-1 and TRBJ1-2; 9 positions match TRBD1. The J segment lost 5 bases and the V segment lost 2 bases, leaving 3 bases of the junction unmatched. This CDR3 is 13 amino acids long. In germline, CDR1 is DFQATT, CDR2 SNEGSKA (reference sequence). The chain's CDR3 is CSARQDRGYGYTF. For the CDR3, the DNA is TGCAGTGCTAGACAGGACAGGGGATATGGCTACACCTTC.

Many counts were recorded for this clonotype. The chain combines TRBV10-3 with TRBJ1-1, with D hard to call. The CDR3 has 14 amino acids. The germline CDR1 and CDR2 sequences are ENHRY and SYGVKD. The V gene lost 4 bases and the J gene lost 3 bases, with 12 bases spanning the gap. Here the CDR3 reads CAISGGDWDTEAFF. CDR3 in DNA: TGTGCCATCAGTGGGGGAGACTGGGACACTGAAGCTTTCTTT.

The sample holds many counts of this clonotype. CDR3 DNA: TGTGCCAGCAGGCGGACGGAAGTTAACACTGAAGCTTTCTTT. It yields the protein CASRRTEVNTEAFF. The chain carries TRBV6-2 or TRBV6-3 and TRBJ1-1; D is unclear. Trimming shortened V by 6 bases and J by 2 bases, and 13 bases separated the two germline ends. This CDR3 is 14 amino acids long. Germline V gene data show CDR1 as MNHEY and CDR2 as SVGEGT.

This clonotype was picked up many times. The chain employs TRBV7-3 and TRBJ2-7; D is possibly TRBD2 (5 bases). Trimming removed 5 bases at V and 5 bases at J, with 13 bases between. The germline CDR1 and CDR2 sequences are SGHTA and FQGTGA. The CDR3 extends over 13 amino acids. The CDR3 DNA sequence: TGTGCCAGCAGCGCGGGCCCGTATAACGAGCAGTACTTC. This encodes CASSAGPYNEQYF. Full variable domain (remainder filled in from reference TRBV7-3 and TRBJ2-7): GAGVSQTPSNKVTEKGKYVELRCDPISGHTALYWYRQSLGQGPEFLIYFQGTGAADDSGLPNDRFFAVRPEGSVSTLKIQRTERGDSAVYLCASSAGPYNEQYFGPGTRLTVT.

This clonotype was detected many times. The chain carries TRBV11-2 and TRBJ2-7; possibly TRBD2 for D (5 bases). V gave up 5 bases and J gave up 4 bases, with 12 bases separating them. This CDR3 has 13 amino acids. Germline V gene data show CDR1 as SGHAT and CDR2 as FQNNGV. CDR3 sequence: CASSPGLEYEQYF. The CDR3 DNA follows: TGTGCCAGCAGCCCAGGACTGGAGTACGAGCAGTACTTC.

The table lists this clonotype with many counts. CDR3 protein: CASSQVPAGEQYF. In DNA, the CDR3 is TGTGCCAGCAGCCAAGTCCCGGCCGGCGAGCAGTACTTC. The chain is built from TRBV3-1 and TRBJ2-7, with unresolved D. Trimming left V 1 base short and J 6 bases short, with 10 bases between. The CDR3 covers 13 residues. Germline CDR1 reads LGHDT; CDR2 reads YNNKEL (reference sequence).

This clonotype was detected a few times. J is TRBJ1-5 and V is TRBV19; D unclear. V was cut by 0 bases and J by 6 bases, with 12 bases left in between. The CDR3 has 15 residues. Germline V lookup: CDR1 LNHDA, CDR2 SQIVND (reference sequence). The CDR3, as DNA: TGTGCCAGTAGTATAGATGGTGGAGTGGCTCAGCCCCAGCATTTT. Its translation: CASSIDGGVAQPQHF.

This clonotype came up a few times. A much larger clone sits a single nucleotide away, making a read error possible. J is TRBJ1-6 and V is TRBV3-1, with D perhaps matching TRBD1 (5 bases). Germline V gene data show CDR1 as LGHDT and CDR2 as YNNKEL (reference sequence). This CDR3 spans 17 amino acids. The CDR3 sequence: CASSHGARELYNSPRHF. The CDR3 DNA reads as TGTGCCAGCAGCCACGGGGCCAGGGAGTTATATAATTCACCCCGCCACTTT.